This entry features one T cell receptor beta chain sequence. Clones were sequenced by immunoSEQ multiplex PCR, and TCRdb holds only the in-frame ones, with some missing. The sample carries 29,000 or so clones, roughly 87% recorded once. These data are taken from a study of T cell changes during pregnancy in multiple sclerosis. The CDR3 totals 14 residues. V lost 2 bases, J lost 1 base, and 2 bases stayed unmatched. From germline, CDR1 is SGHDT and CDR2 YYEEEE. This clonotype originated in a female donor with multiple sclerosis, enrolled in a pregnancy study. Sample: CD8+ T cells from peripheral blood mononuclear cells, taken in the second trimester of pregnancy. The chain employs TRBV5-6 and TRBJ2-5; TRBD1 matches at 7 bases. CDR3 loop: CASSFWTGQETQYF. The CDR3 DNA sequence: TGTGCCAGCAGCTTTTGGACAGGCCAAGAGACCCAGTACTTC.